Included here is one T cell receptor (beta chain) sequence, with context. This CDR3 fails to terminate in the conserved phenylalanine or tryptophan, so it likely reflects a read error. Genomic DNA was employed as the template in profiling TCR beta VDJ and CDR3. MiXCR, run by TCRdb on the reads, gives a single entry per CDR3 protein. Here the sample spans 160,000 or so distinct CDR3 sequences, around half being singletons. Selection for sequencing was limited to patients who had shown CD8+CD57+ cell expansion by flow cytometry. The record originates from a study of CD8+CD57+ T cells in acquired aplastic anemia. As for the study in general: DNA from sorted CD4+ and CD8+ cells averaged about 3.2 ug.

This CDR3 has 14 residues. J lost 0 bases, V lost 4 bases, and 4 bases had no gene match. Germline V gives CDR1 SGHRS, CDR2 YFSETQ. Material for sequencing was sorted CD4+, CD8+, or CD8+CD57+ T cells (not recorded which) from PBMCs. The source of this sequence is a human donor with aplastic anemia. The rearrangement joins TRBV5-1 to TRBJ2-7; 7 bases line up with TRBD1. The CDR3 nucleotides are TGCGCCAGCAGCCTGGGACAGACCTCCTACGAGCAGTACTCC. It encodes CASSLGQTSYEQYS.